This record concerns one T cell receptor (beta chain) sequence. The antigen is unknown. Enrolled ophthalmopathy patients presented with a Clinical Activity Score of at least 3, a NOSPECS grade of at least 4, and disease duration under 3 months. It was around 10 ml of fresh peripheral blood that supplied the PBMCs. Researchers amplified the TCR beta CDR3 regions from RNA transcripts. The HTBI set primed first-round TCR CDR3 RT-PCR. TCRdb analysed the multiplex PCR reads with MiXCR anew, one entry per CDR3 protein. The top ten hold about 35% of the sample, which has approximately 600,000 distinct CDR3 sequences, under 25% seen once. CDR1 and CDR2 (germline): SNHLY, FYNNEI. The CDR3 is made up of 14 amino acids. The J segment lost 8 bases and the V segment lost 6 bases, leaving 8 bases of the junction unmatched. These data come from a study of T cells in Graves' hyperthyroidism and ophthalmopathy. Findings and limits, study-wide: A model of 13 V-J features distinguished ophthalmopathy from stable hyperthyroidism. Blood also carried most thyroid clonotypes expanded above 0.001.

The sequencing input was blood. This TCR derives from a man aged 25-45 years with Graves' ophthalmopathy. This sequence joins TRBV2 and TRBJ1-4; 8 bases agree with TRBD1. The DNA for the CDR3 is TGTGCCAGCAGGGACAGGGTGGGGCTCGAAAAACTGTTTTTT. Its translation: CASRDRVGLEKLFF.